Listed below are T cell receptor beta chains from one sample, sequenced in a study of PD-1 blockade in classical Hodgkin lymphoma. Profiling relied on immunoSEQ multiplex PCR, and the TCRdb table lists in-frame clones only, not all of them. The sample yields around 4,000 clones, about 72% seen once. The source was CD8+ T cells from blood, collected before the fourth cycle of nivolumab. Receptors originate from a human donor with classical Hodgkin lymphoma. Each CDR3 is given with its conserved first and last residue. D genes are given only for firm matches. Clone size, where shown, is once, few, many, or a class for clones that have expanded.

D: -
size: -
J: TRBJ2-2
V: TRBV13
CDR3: CASSTRGPGELFF
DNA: TGTGCCAGCAGCACCCGGGGGCCCGGGGAGCTGTTTTTT

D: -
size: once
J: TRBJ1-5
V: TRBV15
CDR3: CATSRDAGGVQPQHF
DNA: TGTGCCACCAGCAGAGATGCGGGGGGTGTACAGCCCCAGCATTTT

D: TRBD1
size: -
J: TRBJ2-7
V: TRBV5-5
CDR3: CASSPDRAGLPYEQYF
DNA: TGTGCCAGCAGCCCCGACAGGGCTGGCCTTCCCTACGAGCAGTACTTC

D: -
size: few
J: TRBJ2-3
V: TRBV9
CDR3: CASSVGAGSADTQYF
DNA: TGTGCCAGCAGCGTAGGGGCGGGATCCGCAGATACGCAGTATTTT

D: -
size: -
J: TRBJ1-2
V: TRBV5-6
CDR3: CASSIWGGGYGYTF
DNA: TGTGCCAGCAGCATTTGGGGTGGAGGCTATGGCTACACCTTC

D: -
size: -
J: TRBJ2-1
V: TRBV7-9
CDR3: CASDEGVGRLFNEQFF
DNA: TGTGCCAGCGACGAGGGTGTGGGCCGACTGTTCAATGAGCAGTTCTTC

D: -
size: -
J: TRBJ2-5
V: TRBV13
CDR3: CASSLNPIPRTVQETQYF
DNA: TGTGCCAGCAGCTTAAACCCCATTCCTCGGACAGTCCAAGAGACCCAGTACTTC

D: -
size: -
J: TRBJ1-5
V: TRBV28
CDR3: CASSHYSNQPQHF
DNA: TGTGCCAGCAGTCACTACAGTAATCAGCCCCAGCATTTT

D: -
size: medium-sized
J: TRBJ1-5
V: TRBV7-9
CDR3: CASSLGGLGNQPQHF
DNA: TGTGCCAGCAGCTTGGGGGGGCTCGGCAATCAGCCCCAGCATTTT

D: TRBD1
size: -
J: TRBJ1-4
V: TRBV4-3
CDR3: CASSQTYGQGSEKLFF
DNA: TGCGCCAGCAGCCAGACCTATGGACAGGGGTCTGAAAAACTGTTTTTT

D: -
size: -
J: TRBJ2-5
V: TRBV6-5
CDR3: CASSGIQETQYF
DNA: TGTGCCAGCAGTGGGATTCAAGAGACCCAGTACTTC

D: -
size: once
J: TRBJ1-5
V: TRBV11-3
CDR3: CASSLAGFNQPQHF
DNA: TGTGCCAGCAGCTTAGCAGGTTTCAATCAGCCCCAGCATTTT

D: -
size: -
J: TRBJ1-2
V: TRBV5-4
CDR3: CASSLDLGAYYGYTF
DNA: TGTGCCAGCAGCTTGGATCTGGGTGCCTACTATGGCTACACCTTC

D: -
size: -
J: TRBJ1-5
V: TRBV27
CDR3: CTSSLRARNQPQHF
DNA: TGTACCAGCAGTTTAAGGGCCCGCAATCAGCCCCAGCATTTT

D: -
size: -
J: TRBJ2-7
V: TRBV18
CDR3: CASSTQGGGYEQYF
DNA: TGTGCCAGCTCTACGCAGGGTGGCGGCTACGAGCAGTACTTC

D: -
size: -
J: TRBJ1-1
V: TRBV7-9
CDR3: CASSLFLSGEAFF
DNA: TGTGCCAGCAGCTTATTCCTCTCGGGCGAAGCTTTCTTT

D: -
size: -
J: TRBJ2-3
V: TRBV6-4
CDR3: CASSDKTGSGPDTQYF
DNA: TGTGCCAGCAGTGACAAAACAGGGAGTGGGCCAGATACGCAGTATTTT

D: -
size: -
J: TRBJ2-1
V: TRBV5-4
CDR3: CASSSGLQSHEQFF
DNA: TGTGCCAGCAGCTCAGGACTGCAGAGCCATGAGCAGTTCTTC

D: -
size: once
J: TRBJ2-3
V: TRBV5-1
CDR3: CASSSGLGGDTQYF
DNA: TGCGCCAGCAGCTCCGGACTAGGGGGTGATACGCAGTATTTT

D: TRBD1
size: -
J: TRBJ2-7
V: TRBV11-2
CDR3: CASSLGSGQDNEQYF
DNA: TGTGCCAGCAGCTTAGGGTCGGGACAGGACAACGAGCAGTACTTC

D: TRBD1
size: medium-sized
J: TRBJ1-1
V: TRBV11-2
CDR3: CASSPLDRATETTEAFF
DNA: TGTGCCAGCAGCCCCCTAGACAGGGCTACTGAGACCACTGAAGCTTTCTTT

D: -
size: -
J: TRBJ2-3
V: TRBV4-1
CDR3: CASSHWSDTQYF
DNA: TGCGCCAGCAGCCATTGGTCAGATACGCAGTATTTT

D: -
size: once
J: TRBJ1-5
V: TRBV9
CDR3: CASGASGASNQPQHF
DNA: TGTGCCAGCGGCGCCTCAGGGGCAAGCAATCAGCCCCAGCATTTT

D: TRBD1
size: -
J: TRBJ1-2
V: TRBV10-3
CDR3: CAISAVTGAPSPGYTF
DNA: TGTGCCATCAGTGCCGTTACAGGGGCCCCTAGTCCTGGCTACACCTTC

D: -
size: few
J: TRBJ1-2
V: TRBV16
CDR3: CASSQFVADGYTF
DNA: TGTGCCAGCAGCCAATTCGTCGCGGATGGCTACACCTTC

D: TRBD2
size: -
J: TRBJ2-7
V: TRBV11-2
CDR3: CASSQTSGGDYEQYF
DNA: TGTGCCAGCAGCCAGACTAGCGGGGGGGACTACGAGCAGTACTTC

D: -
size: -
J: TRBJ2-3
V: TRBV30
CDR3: CACPTGIPPNTQYF
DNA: TGTGCCTGCCCGACCGGGATTCCGCCTAATACGCAGTATTTT

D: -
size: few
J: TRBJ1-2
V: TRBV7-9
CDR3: CASRGDGPNYGYTF
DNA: TGTGCCAGCAGGGGGGACGGGCCTAACTATGGCTACACCTTC

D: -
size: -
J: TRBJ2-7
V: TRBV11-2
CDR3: CASSLGGSLVTPYEQYF
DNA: TGTGCCAGCAGCTTAGGGGGTTCCCTTGTAACCCCCTACGAGCAGTACTTC

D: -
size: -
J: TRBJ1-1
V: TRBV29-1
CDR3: CSAYPVGGQTNTEAFF
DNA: TGCAGCGCGTACCCTGTGGGGGGTCAGACTAACACTGAAGCTTTCTTT

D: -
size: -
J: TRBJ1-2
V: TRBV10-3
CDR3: CAIARGTNYGYTF
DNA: TGTGCCATCGCTAGGGGTACCAACTATGGCTACACCTTC

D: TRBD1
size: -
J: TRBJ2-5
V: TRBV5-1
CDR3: CASSDTTGVETQYF
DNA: TGCGCCAGCAGCGATACGACAGGGGTGGAGACCCAGTACTTC

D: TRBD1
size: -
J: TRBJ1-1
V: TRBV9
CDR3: CASSSRQGIWDTEAFF
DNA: TGTGCCAGCAGCTCCCGACAGGGAATATGGGACACTGAAGCTTTCTTT

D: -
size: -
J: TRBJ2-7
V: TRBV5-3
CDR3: CASSVTSSYEQYF
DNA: TGTGCCAGCAGCGTGACTAGTTCCTACGAGCAGTACTTC

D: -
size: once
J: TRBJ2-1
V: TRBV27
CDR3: CASSVSAGLEQFF
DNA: TGTGCCAGCAGTGTATCGGCCGGCCTCGAGCAGTTCTTC

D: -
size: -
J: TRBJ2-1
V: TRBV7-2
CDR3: CASSSFGGPYNEQFF
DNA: TGTGCCAGCAGCTCCTTTGGAGGGCCCTACAATGAGCAGTTCTTC

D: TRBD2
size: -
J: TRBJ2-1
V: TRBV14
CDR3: CASRIAGDIRNEQFF
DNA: TGTGCCAGCAGAATAGCGGGAGACATTAGGAATGAGCAGTTCTTC

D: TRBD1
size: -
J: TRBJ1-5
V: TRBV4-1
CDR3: CASSPLGGQLEPQHF
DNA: TGCGCCAGCAGCCCCCTAGGGGGCCAGCTAGAGCCCCAGCATTTT

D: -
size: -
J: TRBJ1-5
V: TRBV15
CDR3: CATLPGPGNQPQHF
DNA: TGTGCCACCTTACCCGGCCCGGGGAATCAGCCCCAGCATTTT

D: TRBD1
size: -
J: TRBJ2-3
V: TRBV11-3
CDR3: CASSWGQGKDPDTQYF
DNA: TGTGCCAGCAGCTGGGGACAGGGGAAGGACCCAGATACGCAGTATTTT

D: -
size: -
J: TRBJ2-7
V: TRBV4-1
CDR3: CASSQERGNPLYEQYF
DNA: TGCGCCAGCAGCCAAGAAAGGGGGAACCCTCTCTACGAGCAGTACTTC

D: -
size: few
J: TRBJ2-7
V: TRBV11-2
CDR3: CASSSGLVWDNRYEQYF
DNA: TGTGCCAGCAGCTCCGGACTAGTCTGGGACAACCGCTACGAGCAGTACTTC

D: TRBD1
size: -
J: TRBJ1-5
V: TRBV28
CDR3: CASHDRGYGNQPQHF
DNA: TGTGCCAGCCACGACAGGGGCTATGGCAATCAGCCCCAGCATTTT

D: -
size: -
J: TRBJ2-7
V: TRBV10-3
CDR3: CAISASPPAYEQYF
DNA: TGTGCCATCAGTGCCTCCCCACCCGCCTACGAGCAGTACTTC

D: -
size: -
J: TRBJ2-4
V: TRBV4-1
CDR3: CASSQVGSVPLIKNIQYF
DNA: TGCGCCAGCAGCCAAGTTGGTTCCGTGCCCTTAATTAAAAACATTCAGTACTTC

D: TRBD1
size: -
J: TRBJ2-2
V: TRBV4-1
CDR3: CASSRDRNTGELFF
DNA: TGCGCCAGCAGCAGGGACAGAAACACCGGGGAGCTGTTTTTT

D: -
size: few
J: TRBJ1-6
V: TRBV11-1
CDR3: CASSLVGVWNSPLHF
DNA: TGTGCCAGCAGCTTAGTAGGAGTCTGGAATTCACCCCTCCACTTT

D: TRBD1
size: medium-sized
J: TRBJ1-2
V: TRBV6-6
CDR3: CASSYSPGGFGYTF
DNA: TGTGCCAGCAGTTACTCGCCAGGGGGTTTTGGCTACACCTTC

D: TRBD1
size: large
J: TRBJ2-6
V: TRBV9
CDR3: CASSVGTGTSGANVLTF
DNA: TGTGCCAGCAGCGTAGGGACAGGAACTTCTGGGGCCAACGTCCTGACTTTC

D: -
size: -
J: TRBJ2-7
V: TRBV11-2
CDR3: CASSLWHRALSYEQYF
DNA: TGTGCCAGCAGCTTATGGCACAGGGCCCTATCCTACGAGCAGTACTTC

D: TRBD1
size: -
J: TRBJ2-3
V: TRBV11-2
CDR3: CASDPTGGADTQYF
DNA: TGTGCCAGCGACCCGACAGGGGGGGCAGATACGCAGTATTTT